This T cell receptor (beta chain) was found in a study of breast tumors, draining lymph nodes, adjacent tissues listed by TCRdb under 2016. For the wider study: In breast cancer patients, the study compared the TCR beta repertoires of tumor, adjacent nontumor tissue and axillary lymph nodes. In human breast cancer, the study set out to evaluate how tumor, surrounding tissue and draining lymph node repertoires relate to one another and whether T cells may move between these sites.

CDR1 SEHNR and CDR2 FQNEAQ were looked up in the germline V gene (reference sequence). The CDR3, cysteine through phenylalanine, is 15 amino acids long. Only the CDR3 part of the read is kept: 45 bases, read in frame from the first base. Sequenced on an Illumina HiSeq 2000. Multiplex PCR amplification was used to build the TCR beta chain libraries. The amplified TCR beta chain products were analyzed by high-throughput sequencing. TCRdb itself trimmed the public reads at Q25 with fastp, ran MiXCR and retained productive beta chains. Each CDR3 protein gets just one entry, which takes the most common genes and DNA from the rows behind it. The sample yields 140,000 or so distinct CDR3 sequences; around a third were counted once. Less than 2.5% of the sample belongs to the ten largest clones. Lymph node samples were obtained from the axillary draining lymph nodes of breast cancer patients. Summary of the overall study and its limitations: The data were considered consistent with most tumor T cells being derived from the lymph node and subsequently expanding within tumor tissue. Tumor T-cell repertoires showed less diversity than lymph node repertoires and more diversity than nontumor tissue repertoires, and tumor T-cell repertoires showed preferential V and J gene usage. The conclusion that tumor T cells originate in lymph nodes was framed as consistent with a hypothesis rather than directly demonstrated. The similarity between tumor and nontumor tissue repertoires was significantly greater in luminal-like breast cancer than in basal-like breast cancer.

Many counts were recorded for this clonotype. Its antigen has not been determined. Its ends do not fully match the called genes, so a read error is possible. The sequence came from a female donor with breast cancer. Some clones in this sample may be carry-over from other donors' samples. The chain employs TRBV7-9 and TRBJ1-2; the junction holds 11 bases that match TRBD1. Sequenced sample: axillary lymph node tissue. The nucleotide sequence is TGTGCCAGCAGCTTATCGGGACAGGGGGTCGGTGGCTACCCCTTC. This codes for CASSLSGQGVGGYPF.